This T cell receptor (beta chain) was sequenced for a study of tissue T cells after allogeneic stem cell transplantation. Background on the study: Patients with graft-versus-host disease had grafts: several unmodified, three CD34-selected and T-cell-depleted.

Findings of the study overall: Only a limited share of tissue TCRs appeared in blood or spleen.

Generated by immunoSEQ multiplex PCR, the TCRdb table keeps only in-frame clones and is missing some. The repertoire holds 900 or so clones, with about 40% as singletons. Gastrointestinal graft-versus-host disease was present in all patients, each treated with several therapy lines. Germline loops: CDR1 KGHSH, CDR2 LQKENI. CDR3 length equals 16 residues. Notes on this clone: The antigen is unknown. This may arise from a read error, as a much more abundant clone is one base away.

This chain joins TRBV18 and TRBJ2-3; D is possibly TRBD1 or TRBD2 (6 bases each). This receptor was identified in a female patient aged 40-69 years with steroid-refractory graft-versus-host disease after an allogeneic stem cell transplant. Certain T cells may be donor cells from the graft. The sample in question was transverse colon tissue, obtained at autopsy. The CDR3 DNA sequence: TGTACCAGCTCACCGATTCCATGGGGGGCTTCAGATACGCAGTATTTT. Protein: CTSSPIPWGASDTQYF.